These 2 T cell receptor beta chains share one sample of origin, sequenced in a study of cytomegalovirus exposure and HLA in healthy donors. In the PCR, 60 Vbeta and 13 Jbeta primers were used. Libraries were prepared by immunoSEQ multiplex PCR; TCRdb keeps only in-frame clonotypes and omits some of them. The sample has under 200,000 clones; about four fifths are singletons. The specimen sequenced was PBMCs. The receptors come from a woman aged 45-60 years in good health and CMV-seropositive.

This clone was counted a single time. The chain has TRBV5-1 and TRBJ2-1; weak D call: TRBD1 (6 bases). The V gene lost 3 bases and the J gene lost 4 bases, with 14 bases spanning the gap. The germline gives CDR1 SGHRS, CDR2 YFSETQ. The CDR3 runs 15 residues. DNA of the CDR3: TGCGCCAGCAGCTCCCGGGACACTTCTTACAATGAGCAGTTCTTC. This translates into CASSSRDTSYNEQFF.

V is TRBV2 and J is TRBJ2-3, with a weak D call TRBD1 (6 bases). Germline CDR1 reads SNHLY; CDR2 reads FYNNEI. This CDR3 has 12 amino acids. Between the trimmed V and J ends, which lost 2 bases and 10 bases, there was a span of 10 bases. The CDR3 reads CASSERQASQYF. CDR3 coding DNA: TGTGCCAGCAGTGAACGACAGGCGTCGCAGTATTTT.